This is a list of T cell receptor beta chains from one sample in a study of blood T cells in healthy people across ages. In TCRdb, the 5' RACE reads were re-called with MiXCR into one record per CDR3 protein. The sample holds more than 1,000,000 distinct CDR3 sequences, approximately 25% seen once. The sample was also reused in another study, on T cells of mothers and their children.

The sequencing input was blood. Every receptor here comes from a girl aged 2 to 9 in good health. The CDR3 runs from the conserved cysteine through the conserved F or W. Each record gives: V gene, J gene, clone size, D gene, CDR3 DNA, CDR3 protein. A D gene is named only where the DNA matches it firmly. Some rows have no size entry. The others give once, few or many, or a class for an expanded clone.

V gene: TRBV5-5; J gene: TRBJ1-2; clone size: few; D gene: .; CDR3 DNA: TGTGCCAGCAGCTTGGGGTATGCTGGCCAACCGGTCTATGGCTACACCTTC; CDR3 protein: CASSLGYAGQPVYGYTF
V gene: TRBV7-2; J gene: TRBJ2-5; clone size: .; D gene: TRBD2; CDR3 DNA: TGTGCCAGCAGCGAAGTAGCGGGGGCCCAAGAGACCCAGTACTTC; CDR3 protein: CASSEVAGAQETQYF
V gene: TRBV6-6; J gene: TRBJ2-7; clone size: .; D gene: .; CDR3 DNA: TGTGCCACCGAACATAGCTCCGAGCAGTACTTC; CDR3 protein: CATEHSSEQYF
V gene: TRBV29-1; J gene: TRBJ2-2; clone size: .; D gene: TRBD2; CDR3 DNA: TGCAGCGTTGAAGGGGGGAGGGAATCTTTCACCGGGGAGCTGTTTTTT; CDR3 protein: CSVEGGRESFTGELFF
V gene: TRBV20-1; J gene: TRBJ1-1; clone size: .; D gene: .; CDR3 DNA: TGCAGTGCTAGAATCTTGGGGGGCACTGAAGCTTTCTTT; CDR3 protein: CSARILGGTEAFF
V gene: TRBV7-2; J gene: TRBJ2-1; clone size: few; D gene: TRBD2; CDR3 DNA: TGTGCCAGCAGCGACGCGGGGGATGAGCAGTTCTTC; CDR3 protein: CASSDAGDEQFF
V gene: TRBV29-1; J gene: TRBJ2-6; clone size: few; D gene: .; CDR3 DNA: TGCAGCGTTGAAAGGGAAAGAGCTGGGGCCAACGTCCTGACTTTC; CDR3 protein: CSVERERAGANVLTF
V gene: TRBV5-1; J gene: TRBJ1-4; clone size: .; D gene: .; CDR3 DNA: TGTGCCAGCAGCCTCGGGCCGGGTGAAAAACTGTTTTTT; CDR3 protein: CASSLGPGEKLFF
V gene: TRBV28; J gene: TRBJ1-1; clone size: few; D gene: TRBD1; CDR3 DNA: TGTGCCAGCACTCTAGACAGGGAATTTATGGTCGCTTTCTTT; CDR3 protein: CASTLDREFMVAFF
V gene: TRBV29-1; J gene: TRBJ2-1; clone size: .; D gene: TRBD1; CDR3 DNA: TGCAGCGTCGATGAAACAGGGGACAATGAGCAGTTCTTC; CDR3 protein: CSVDETGDNEQFF
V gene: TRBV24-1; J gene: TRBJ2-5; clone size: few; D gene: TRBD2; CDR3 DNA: TGTGCCACCGGATCGGGGGGAGTAGAGGAGACCCAGTACTTC; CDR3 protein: CATGSGGVEETQYF
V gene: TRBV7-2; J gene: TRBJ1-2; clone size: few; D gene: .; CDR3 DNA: TGTGCCAGCAGCCTCGGACAGACTACTAACTATGGCTACACCTTC; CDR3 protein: CASSLGQTTNYGYTF
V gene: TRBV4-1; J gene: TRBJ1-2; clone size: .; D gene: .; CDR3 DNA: TGCGCCAGCAGCCAAGAAATAGGGCTCTGTGGCTACACCTTC; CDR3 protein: CASSQEIGLCGYTF
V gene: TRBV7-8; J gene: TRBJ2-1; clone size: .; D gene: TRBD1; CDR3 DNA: TGTGCCAGCAGCCCTCCTCAGGGGGTGGATGAGCAGTTCTTC; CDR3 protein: CASSPPQGVDEQFF
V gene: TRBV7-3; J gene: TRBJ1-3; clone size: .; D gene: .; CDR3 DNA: TGTGCCAGCCCCCAAACTGCCCAGGGTATCCTATCCTCTGGAAACACCATATATTTT; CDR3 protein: CASPQTAQGILSSGNTIYF
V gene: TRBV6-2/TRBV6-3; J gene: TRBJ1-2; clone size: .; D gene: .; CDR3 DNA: TGTGCCAGCAGTTACTCTCATGGCTACACCTTC; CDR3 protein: CASSYSHGYTF
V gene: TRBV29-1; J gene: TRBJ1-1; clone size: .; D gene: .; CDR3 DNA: TGCAGCGTTACGGCGAACACTGAAGCTTTCTTT; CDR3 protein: CSVTANTEAFF
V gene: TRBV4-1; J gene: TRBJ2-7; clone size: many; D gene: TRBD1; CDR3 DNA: TGCGCCAGCAGCCAAGGACAGGGCATCTACGAGCAGTACTTC; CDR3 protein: CASSQGQGIYEQYF
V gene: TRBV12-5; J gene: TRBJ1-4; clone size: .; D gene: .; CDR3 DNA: TGTGCTAGTGAGTTTCGTGAAAAACTGTTTTTT; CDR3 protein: CASEFREKLFF
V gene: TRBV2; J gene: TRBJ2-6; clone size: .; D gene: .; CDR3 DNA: TGTGCCAGTAACTTCGATAGCTCTGGGGCCAACGTCCTGACTTTC; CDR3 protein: CASNFDSSGANVLTF
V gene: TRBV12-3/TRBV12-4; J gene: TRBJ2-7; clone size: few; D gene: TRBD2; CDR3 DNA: TGTGCCAGCAGATACACTAGCGGGTACGAGCAGTACTTC; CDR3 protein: CASRYTSGYEQYF
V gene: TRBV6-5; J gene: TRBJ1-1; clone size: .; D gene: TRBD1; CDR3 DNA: TGTGCCAGCAGCCGGGGACAGGGGGCGCTTGGGGCTTTCTTT; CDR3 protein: CASSRGQGALGAFF
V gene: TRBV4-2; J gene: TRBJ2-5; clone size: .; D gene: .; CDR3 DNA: TGTGCCAGCAGCCCCCCCAACGCGCAAGAGACCCAGTACTTC; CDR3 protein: CASSPPNAQETQYF
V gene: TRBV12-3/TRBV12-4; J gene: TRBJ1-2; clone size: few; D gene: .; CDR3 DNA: TGTGCCAGCCGCCGGGGAGAGGCGAATAACTATGGCTACACCTTC; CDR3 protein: CASRRGEANNYGYTF
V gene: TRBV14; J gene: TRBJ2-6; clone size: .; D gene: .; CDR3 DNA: TGTGCCAGCAGCCGGCCGGGAGACTCTGGGGCCAACGTCCTGACTTTC; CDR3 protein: CASSRPGDSGANVLTF
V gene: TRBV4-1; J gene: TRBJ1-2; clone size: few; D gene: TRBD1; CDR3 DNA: TGCGCCAGCAGCTATCCAGCCAGGGGGTTGATTGGCTACACCTTC; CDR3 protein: CASSYPARGLIGYTF